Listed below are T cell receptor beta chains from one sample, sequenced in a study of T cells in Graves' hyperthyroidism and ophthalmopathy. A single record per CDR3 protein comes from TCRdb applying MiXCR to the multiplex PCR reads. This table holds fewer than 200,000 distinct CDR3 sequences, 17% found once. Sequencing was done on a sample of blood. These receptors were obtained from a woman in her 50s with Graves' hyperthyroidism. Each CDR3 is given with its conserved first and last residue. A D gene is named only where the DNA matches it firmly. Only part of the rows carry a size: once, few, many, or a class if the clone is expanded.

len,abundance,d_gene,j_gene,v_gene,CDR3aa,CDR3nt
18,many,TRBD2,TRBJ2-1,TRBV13,CASRKTSGEPKFVYEQFF,TGTGCCAGCAGGAAGACTAGCGGGGAACCTAAATTTGTGTATGAGCAGTTCTTC
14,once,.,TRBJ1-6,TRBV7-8,CASSATSANSPLHF,TGTGCCAGCAGCGCAACTAGTGCTAATTCACCCCTCCACTTT
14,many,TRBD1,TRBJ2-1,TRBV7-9,CASSPDRGLNEQFF,TGTGCCAGCAGCCCGGACAGGGGGCTTAATGAGCAGTTCTTC
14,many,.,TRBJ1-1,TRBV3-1,CASSLRQGSTEAFF,TGTGCCAGCAGCCTACGTCAGGGGAGTACTGAAGCTTTCTTT
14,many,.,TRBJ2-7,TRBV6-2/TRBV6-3,CASSRGVTSYEQYF,TGTGCCTCGAGTAGGGGGGTCACCTCCTACGAGCAGTACTTC
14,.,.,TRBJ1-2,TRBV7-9,CASSSDGPNYGYTF,TGTGCCAGCAGCTCAGACGGACCTAACTATGGCTACACCTTC
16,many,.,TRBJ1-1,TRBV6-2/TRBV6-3,CASSYEEGGAKPEAFF,TGTGCCAGCAGTTACGAGGAGGGGGGCGCGAAACCTGAAGCTTTCTTT
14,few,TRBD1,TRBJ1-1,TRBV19,CASSMTGGNTEAFF,TGTGCCAGTAGTATGACAGGGGGGAACACTGAAGCTTTCTTT
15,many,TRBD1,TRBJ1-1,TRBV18,CASSPRQGENTEAFF,TGTGCCAGCTCACCTAGACAGGGAGAGAACACTGAAGCTTTCTTT
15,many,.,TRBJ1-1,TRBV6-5,CASSYSWGVETEAFF,TGTGCCAGCAGTTACTCTTGGGGGGTCGAGACTGAAGCTTTCTTT
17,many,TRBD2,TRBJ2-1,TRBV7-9,CASSFPGKQRGYNEQFF,TGTGCCAGCAGCTTCCCGGGGAAACAGCGGGGTTACAATGAGCAGTTCTTC
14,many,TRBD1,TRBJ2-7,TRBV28,CASRIDRGYYEQYF,TGTGCCAGCAGGATTGACAGGGGTTACTACGAGCAGTACTTC
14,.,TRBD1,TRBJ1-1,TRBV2,CASSRQGAVTEAFF,TGTGCCAGCAGTCGACAGGGGGCAGTCACTGAAGCTTTCTTT
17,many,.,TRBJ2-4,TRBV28,CASRSTGGGGGGIIQYF,TGTGCCAGCAGATCAACCGGTGGGGGCGGGGGCGGGATCATTCAGTACTTC
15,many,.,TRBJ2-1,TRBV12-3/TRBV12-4,CASSFGHGGDNEQFF,TGTGCCAGCAGTTTCGGACATGGCGGGGACAATGAGCAGTTCTTC
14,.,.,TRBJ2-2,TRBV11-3,CASSLLLNTGELFF,TGTGCCAGCAGCTTACTACTGAACACCGGGGAGCTGTTTTTT